This T cell receptor beta chain was documented in a study of shared clonotypes between healthy human individuals. Findings and caveats of the study: In contrast to clonotypes shared by all four donors, non-shared clonotypes had lower generation probabilities.

Execution of the assay was at deep level. Each cell subset's genomic DNA was divided evenly among several immunoSEQ plates. Assay used: immunoSEQ multiplex PCR; TCRdb lists only in-frame clones, some missing. The table lists hundreds of thousands of clones, around 90% of them singletons. Naive-designated CD8 cells lacked CD45RO, were positively enriched for CCR7, and omitted terminally differentiated effector memory CD45RA+ cells. Within Nashville, Tennessee resided all donors, each a Caucasian adult. To note about this clone: Its antigen is undetermined.

The CDR3 contains 15 residues. In germline, CDR1 is SGHNT, CDR2 YYREEE (reference sequence). The V gene lost 1 base and the J gene lost 0 bases, with 8 bases spanning the gap. The chain carries TRBV5-4 and TRBJ1-3, with D perhaps TRBD1 (6 bases). This TCR was sampled from a man in his thirties or forties in good health. Sequences were obtained from naive CD8+ T cells sorted from blood. DNA of the CDR3: TGTGCCAGCAGCTTGACAGGGAGCTCTGGAAACACCATATATTTT. The encoded protein is CASSLTGSSGNTIYF.